This T cell receptor (beta chain) came from a study of T cells after yellow fever vaccination. MiXCR was run by TCRdb on the 5' RACE reads, yielding one entry per CDR3 protein. The repertoire holds 300,000 to 450,000 distinct CDR3 sequences, approximately 5.7% seen once, with over 14% in the top ten. This clonotype came up many times. Its antigen remains unknown. Per germline, CDR1 SEHNR and CDR2 FQNEAQ (reference sequence). The CDR3 contains 15 residues. The trim removed 5 bases at V and 7 bases at J, leaving 6 bases unmatched. Findings and caveats of the study: Weaker in magnitude, the secondary response showed a faster peak on day 5 versus 15. Most clones from primary vaccination were detected again post-booster (roughly 95% CD4, about 85% CD8). There was a possibility that FACS-sorted repertoires contained abundant clonotypes contaminating from the bulk population.

The clonotype originates from a man aged 30-40 years who received the YFV17D yellow fever vaccine. The chain joins TRBV7-9 to TRBJ2-1, with TRBD2 identical over 12 bases. This specimen was PBMCs, taken 5 days after the yellow fever booster vaccination. In DNA, the CDR3 is TGTGCCAGCAGCCGACTAGCGGGAGAGTCGAATGAGCAGTTCTTC. It translates to CASSRLAGESNEQFF.